This TCR beta chain was sequenced during a study of T cell responses to AZD1222 COVID-19 vaccine. General observations from the study: Rises in breadth and depth of Spike-specific TCRs came after two AZD1222 doses. Donors skewed white British and female; clonal diversity was possibly underestimated.

Worth noting for this clone: Its antigen remains unidentified.

Trimming took 3 bases from V and 4 from J, leaving 8 bases between them. The CDR3 runs to 12 residues. Germline V gives CDR1 DFQATT, CDR2 SNEGSKA (reference sequence). Measured with immunoSEQ multiplex PCR; TCRdb has only the in-frame clones, and not every one. The data hold around 110,000 clones, with roughly nine tenths observed a single time. The origin of this receptor is an adult who received the AZD1222 COVID-19 vaccine. Sequences were derived from peripheral blood, sampled 28 days after the second AZD1222 dose. V usage is TRBV20-1 and J usage is TRBJ2-3; TRBD1 is a possible D gene (5 bases). CDR3 loop: CSASKGPDTQYF. In DNA form, the CDR3 reads TGCAGTGCTAGTAAGGGGCCAGATACGCAGTATTTT.